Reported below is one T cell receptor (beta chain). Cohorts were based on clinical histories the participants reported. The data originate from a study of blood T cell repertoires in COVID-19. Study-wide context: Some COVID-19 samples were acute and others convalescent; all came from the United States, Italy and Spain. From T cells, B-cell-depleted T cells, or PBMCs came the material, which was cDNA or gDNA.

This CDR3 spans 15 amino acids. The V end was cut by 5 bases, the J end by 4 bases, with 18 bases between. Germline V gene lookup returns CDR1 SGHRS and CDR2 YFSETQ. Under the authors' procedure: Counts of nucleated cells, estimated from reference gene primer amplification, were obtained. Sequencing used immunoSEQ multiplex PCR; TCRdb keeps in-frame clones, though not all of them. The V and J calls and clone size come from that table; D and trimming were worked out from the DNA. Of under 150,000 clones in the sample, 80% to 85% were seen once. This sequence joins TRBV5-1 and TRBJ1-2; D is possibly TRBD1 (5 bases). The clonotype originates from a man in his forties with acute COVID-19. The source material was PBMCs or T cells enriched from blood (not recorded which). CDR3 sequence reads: CASRGGTTSPYGYTF. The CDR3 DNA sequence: TGCGCCAGCAGGGGGGGGACGACTAGCCCCTATGGCTACACCTTC.